The entry that follows covers one T cell receptor (beta chain) sequence. This sample is drawn from a study of blood T cell repertoires in COVID-19. Study in general: COVID-19 samples from acute and convalescent phases originated in the United States, Italy and Spain. Sources were T cells, B-cell-depleted T cells, or PBMCs; the material itself was cDNA or gDNA.

Sequencing was performed with immunoSEQ multiplex PCR; in TCRdb, only in-frame clones are kept and a portion is missing. The top ten hold 1.5% to 2% of the sample, which has around 400,000 clones, 85% to 90% seen once. The TCR was taken from a woman aged 30 to 39 who had recovered from COVID-19. The sample was PBMCs or T cells enriched from blood (not recorded which).

CDR3 nucleotides: TGCAGCGTTCGGGGACAGGGCAATCAGCCCCAGCATTTT. The encoded protein is CSVRGQGNQPQHF. The chain employs TRBV29-1 and TRBJ1-5, with TRBD1 matching 8 bases. Trimming cost V 5 bases and J 2 bases; bases outside gene matches: 2. The length of the CDR3 is 13 residues. Germline CDR1 is SQVTM and CDR2 is ANQGSEA.